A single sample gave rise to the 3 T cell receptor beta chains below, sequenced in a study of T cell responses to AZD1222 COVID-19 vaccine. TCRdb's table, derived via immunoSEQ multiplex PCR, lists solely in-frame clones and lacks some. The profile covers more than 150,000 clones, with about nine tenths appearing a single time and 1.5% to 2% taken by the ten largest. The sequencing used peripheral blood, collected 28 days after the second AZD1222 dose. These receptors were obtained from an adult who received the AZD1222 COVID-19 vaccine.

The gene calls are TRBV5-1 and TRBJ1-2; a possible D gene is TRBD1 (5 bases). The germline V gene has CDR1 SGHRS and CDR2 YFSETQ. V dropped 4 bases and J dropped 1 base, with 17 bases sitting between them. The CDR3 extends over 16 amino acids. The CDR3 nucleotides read TGCGCCAGCAGCCCGGGGACGGCCGGACGTAACTATGGCTACACCTTC. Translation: CASSPGTAGRNYGYTF.

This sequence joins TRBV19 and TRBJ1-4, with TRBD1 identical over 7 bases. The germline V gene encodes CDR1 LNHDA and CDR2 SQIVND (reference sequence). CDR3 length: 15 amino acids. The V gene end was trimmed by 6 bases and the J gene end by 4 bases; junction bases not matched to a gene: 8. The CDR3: CASRPQGGRNEKLFF. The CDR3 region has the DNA TGTGCCAGTAGGCCGCAGGGGGGACGTAATGAAAAACTGTTTTTT.

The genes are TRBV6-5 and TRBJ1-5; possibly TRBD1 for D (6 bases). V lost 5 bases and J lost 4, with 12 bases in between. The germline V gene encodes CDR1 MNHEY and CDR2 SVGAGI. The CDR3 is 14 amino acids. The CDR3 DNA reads TGTGCCAGCAGTCCCGCACAGGGAAATCAGCCCCAGCATTTT. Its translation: CASSPAQGNQPQHF.